A single T cell receptor (beta chain) is shown here with its context. Its binding antigen is unknown. No quality values exist for individual bases; no much larger clone is one base distant. Library prep was done by RT-PCR. The sample was run on an Illumina HiSeq 2500. Clones were called with MiXCR by TCRdb after fastp trimmed the public reads at Q25, and only in-frame beta chains were retained. Every entry covers one CDR3 protein and lists the most common genes and DNA from its rows. This sample has 630,000 or so distinct CDR3 sequences in its table, and 15% to 19% of those were observed once. The ten largest clonotypes hold more than 9% of the sample. This sample was taken from a study of response to subunit inactivated influenza vaccine listed by TCRdb under 2018. For the study in its entirety: To follow how T cells responded to a trivalent subunit inactivated influenza vaccine, the researchers relied on deep quantitative profiling of the T cell receptor repertoire.

Findings and caveats that apply to the study as a whole: It was suggested by the authors that each seasonal influenza vaccination may recruit only a limited number of new T cells.

The CDR3 starts with the cysteine, ends with the phenylalanine, and has 14 residues. Only the CDR3 portion is preserved as DNA: 42 bases, with reading frame beginning at the first base. Deletion took 0 bases off V and 8 bases off J, with a span of 13 bases between the germline ends. CDR1 SGHDN and CDR2 FVKESK are derived from the germline V gene. The chain couples TRBV14 to TRBJ1-2, with the D gene not clear enough to name. This clonotype was obtained from a man aged 45-60 years who received an inactivated influenza vaccine. Donor details come from another sample of the same person, matched by shared clones. The sample consisted of PBMCs from blood, taken 12 days after vaccination. In nucleotides, the sequence is TGTGCCAGCAGCCAAGAGGTACGAGGTCGGGGCTACACCTTC. This translates into CASSQEVRGRGYTF.